A single T cell receptor beta chain is shown here with its context. Seattle cases were enrolled at active infection and followed longitudinally. Authors' data handling: Estimation of nucleated cell counts relied on the amplification of reference gene primers. Assay used: immunoSEQ multiplex PCR; TCRdb lists only in-frame clones, some missing. V and J calls and clone size come straight from that table; D and trimming were deduced from the DNA. The table has 300,000 or so clones, roughly nine tenths seen once. These data belong to a study of blood T cell repertoires in COVID-19. At the level of the study: COVID-19 samples collected from the United States, Italy and Spain covered acute and convalescent phases. In each case, the material was cDNA or gDNA derived from T cells, B-cell-depleted T cells, or PBMCs.

The CDR3 is 14 amino acids. The trim removed 5 bases at V and 3 bases at J, leaving 8 bases unmatched. Looked up from germline, CDR1 is SQVTM and CDR2 is ANQGSEA. The TCR sequence derives from a woman aged 25 to 39 with COVID-19, enrolled during active disease. The chain joins TRBV29-1 to TRBJ2-7; the match to TRBD2 covers 9 bases. The sample taken for sequencing was peripheral blood. For the CDR3, the DNA is TGCAGCGTTTCACCGGGACTAGCAAACTACGAGCAGTACTTC. Protein sequence: CSVSPGLANYEQYF.